This TCR beta chain was identified in a study of memory CD4+ T cells and cytomegalovirus serostatus (dated by TCRdb to between 2018 and 2021). For context, the study as a whole: The cohort included around 35 healthy adults from Belgium, of whom 9 were CMV seropositive and approximately 25 were CMV seronegative. To replicate a published TCR-based CMV serostatus classifier, the study sequenced CD4+ memory TCRbeta repertoires from a Belgian cohort whose cytomegalovirus serostatus was known.

Per the germline V gene, SGHTA is the CDR1 and FQGNSA is the CDR2. V lost 5 bases and J lost 7 bases; the stretch between them is 26 bases long. Measured from the cysteine to the phenylalanine, the CDR3 is 17 residues long. Only CDR3 DNA is held: 51 bases, read in frame from base 1. The Quick-DNA Microprep Kit was used to extract genomic DNA from the sorted cells. TCRbeta DNA was amplified with the immunoSEQ hsTCRbeta kit following the manufacturer's protocol. TCRbeta libraries were sequenced on an Illumina MiSeq instrument. On the study's bioinformatics: Removing out-of-frame sequences left about 2,300,000 distinct TCRbeta sequences, an average of about 67,000 per individual. Two values were used to score each individual: the count of around 150 previously reported CMV-associated TCRbeta sequences and the total count of productive distinct TCRbeta sequences. A beta-binomial model was reimplemented in Python, and scikit-learn random forests with default parameters were trained on US cohort data. On the Belgian cohort, classifier performance was reported as the median AUC, along with percentile confidence intervals, across 10,000 bootstrap iterations. Sourced from immuneACCESS, this table was stored by TCRdb with only in-frame sequences that have V and J called. A share of the clones is absent; for the studies checked, an unresolved V gene accounts for under half, and the remainder has no known explanation. That table gives V, J and clone size, and the DNA gave D and trimming. Counted in this sample were tens of thousands of clones; 70% to 80% of them appeared once. Roughly 1.5% of the sample is held by the ten biggest clonotypes.

About this clone: Its target antigen remains unknown. No clone much larger than this one lies a single base away; base qualities are absent.

General conclusions and limits of the study: Among the 160 or so previously reported CMV-associated TCRbeta sequences, 67 showed up in the CD4+ memory repertoires, with each one found in between one and five individuals. For CMV serostatus prediction, a median bootstrapped AUC of about 0.96 was reached with the original framework, and a median bootstrapped AUC of roughly 0.9 was reached with a US-trained random forest. Only CD4+CD45RO+ memory cells were sequenced, in contrast to the original study, in which naive and memory CD4+ and CD8+ populations were covered. The results were interpreted as suggesting that the CMV-associated TCR signature is mostly present in the CD4+ memory repertoire. The original-framework classifier achieved a median bootstrapped AUC of 0.95 with a 95% CI of 0.76-1.00 on the Belgian cohort.

Single viable CD3+CD4+CD8-CD45RO+ cells were sorted as memory CD4+ T cells on a FACSAria II. CMV serostatus was determined with a Roche Elecsys assay detecting serum IgG against CMV pp150, pp28, p38 and p52. After the samples were thawed, total CD4+ T cells were enriched through positive selection using CD4 magnetic microbeads. Samples originated from another study that specifically interrogated the CD4+ T cell memory repertoire. Peripheral blood mononuclear cells were isolated and cryopreserved according to standard operating procedures, and serum was kept at -80 degrees C. CD3-PerCP (BW264/56), CD4-APC (RPA-T4), CD45RO-PE (UCHT1) and CD8-Pacific Orange (3B5) antibodies were used for staining, and non-viable cells were excluded with Sytox blue.

The receptor comes from an adult in good health and CMV-seronegative. Material: memory CD4+ T cells from blood. In this chain, TRBV7-2 is recombined with TRBJ1-2, with no confidently assigned D gene. The sequence in DNA is TGTGCCAGCAGCCAATTCAGTAACAACGGCGGTGAAGGTGGCTACACCTTC. This yields the protein CASSQFSNNGGEGGYTF.